The rows below give T cell receptor beta chains drawn from one sample of a study of control samples from healthy donors and cancer patients. Data came from immunoSEQ multiplex PCR; TCRdb stores just in-frame clones and leaves some out. The sample consists of some 190,000 clones, over 80% of them appearing once. Material: blood. These receptors were taken from a man aged 25 to 40 in good health. Both conserved end residues are part of each CDR3.

length: 14; V: TRBV5-6; J: TRBJ1-5; CDR3: CASSLGYGSQPQHF
length: 13; V: TRBV7-9; J: TRBJ2-3; CDR3: CASSPGAGDTQYF
length: 13; V: TRBV18; J: TRBJ1-1; CDR3: CASSPRRDTEAFF
length: 18; V: TRBV4-1; J: TRBJ2-5; CDR3: CASSQGPRGAGYKETQYF
length: 14; V: TRBV5-1; J: TRBJ2-5; CDR3: CASSLGPSKETQYF
length: 14; V: TRBV14; J: TRBJ1-2; CDR3: CASSHSLEGYGYTF
length: 14; V: TRBV2; J: TRBJ2-7; CDR3: CASSSTRGPYEQYF
length: 14; V: TRBV5-5; J: TRBJ1-2; CDR3: CASSLRVDNYGYTF
length: 12; V: TRBV7-9; J: TRBJ1-5; CDR3: CASSTQEGPQHF
length: 15; V: TRBV5-8; J: TRBJ2-1; CDR3: CASSKDRGTYNEQFF
length: 12; V: TRBV10-1; J: TRBJ1-2; CDR3: CASSGDSYGYTF
length: 15; V: TRBV6-5; J: TRBJ1-4; CDR3: CASSYGGGGIEKLFF
length: 13; V: TRBV2; J: TRBJ2-7; CDR3: CASSAGTGGEQYF
length: 14; V: TRBV27; J: TRBJ2-2; CDR3: CASSLQGVPGELFF
length: 13; V: TRBV7-2; J: TRBJ2-1; CDR3: CASSRAANNEQFF
length: 16; V: TRBV7-9; J: TRBJ1-2; CDR3: CASSLGIRTGNYGYTF
length: 15; V: TRBV27; J: TRBJ1-6; CDR3: CASSLGDRNNSPLHF
length: 14; V: TRBV6-5; J: TRBJ2-5; CDR3: CASKKGDSQETQYF
length: 12; V: TRBV18; J: TRBJ2-3; CDR3: CASYGSTDTQYF
length: 15; V: TRBV6-1; J: TRBJ1-1; CDR3: CASSESWAGGTEAFF
length: 16; V: TRBV9; J: TRBJ2-3; CDR3: CASSVGSGGLTDTQYF
length: 10; V: TRBV20-1; J: TRBJ1-1; CDR3: CSGMGGEAFF
length: 15; V: TRBV6-5; J: TRBJ1-5; CDR3: CASSYRGRGNQPQHF
length: 14; V: TRBV5-8; J: TRBJ2-7; CDR3: CASSLGGQLYEQYF
length: 14; V: TRBV2; J: TRBJ1-3; CDR3: CASLTDMIGNTIYF
length: 14; V: TRBV12-5; J: TRBJ2-7; CDR3: CASAFFGTEYEQYF
length: 16; V: TRBV4-1; J: TRBJ2-7; CDR3: CASSQVLGQGNHEQYF
length: 12; V: TRBV10-2; J: TRBJ1-5; CDR3: CASSDPSQPQHF
length: 14; V: TRBV7-6; J: TRBJ1-4; CDR3: CASSPQGLNEKLFF
length: 16; V: TRBV6-5; J: TRBJ1-3; CDR3: CASSYQTGDSGNTIYF
length: 14; V: TRBV15; J: TRBJ1-6; CDR3: CATSSEGENSPLHF